This T cell receptor (beta chain) was recorded in a study of early T cells in non-severe SARS-CoV-2 infection. From germline, CDR1 is DFQATT and CDR2 SNEGSKA (reference sequence). V gave up 6 bases and J gave up 3 bases; unmatched junction bases: 9. The CDR3 runs to 15 residues. Molecules of cDNA were individually given unique molecular identifiers that were attached to them. Each CDR3 protein is one row after TCRdb ran MiXCR on the 5' RACE reads. This table holds 20,000 to 25,000 distinct CDR3 sequences, 3.5% to 5.5% found once. This clonotype was detected ten times or more. The chain combines TRBV20-1 with TRBJ2-7, with 12 bases aligning to TRBD1. Specimen: whole blood. The receptor was derived from an adult who was a healthcare worker with PCR-confirmed SARS-CoV-2 infection or an uninfected control (not recorded which). The CDR3 DNA sequence: TGCAGTGCCGGCCCACGGGACAGGGGGCTCTACGAGCAGTACTTC. It specifies CSAGPRDRGLYEQYF.